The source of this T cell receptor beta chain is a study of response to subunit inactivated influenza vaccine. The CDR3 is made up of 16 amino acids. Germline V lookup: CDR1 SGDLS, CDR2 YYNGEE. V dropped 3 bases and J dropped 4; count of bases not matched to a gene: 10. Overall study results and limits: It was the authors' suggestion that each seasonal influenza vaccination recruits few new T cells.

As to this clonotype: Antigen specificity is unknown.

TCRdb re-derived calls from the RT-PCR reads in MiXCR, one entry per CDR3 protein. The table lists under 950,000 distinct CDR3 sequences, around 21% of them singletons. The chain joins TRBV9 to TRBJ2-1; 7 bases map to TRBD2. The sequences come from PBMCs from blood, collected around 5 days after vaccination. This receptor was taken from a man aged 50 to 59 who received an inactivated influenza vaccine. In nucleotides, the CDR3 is TGTGCCAGCAGCGCACGACAAAGCGGGGCATACAATGAGCAGTTCTTC. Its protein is CASSARQSGAYNEQFF.